The source of this T cell receptor beta chain is a study of beta chain features in type 1 diabetes. Study findings and constraints: Any PCR bias toward short templates would affect both groups alike. There were fewer insertions and more deletions at the VDJ junctions of type 1 diabetes patients.

In its sample, this clone was seen a few times. Its cognate antigen is unknown. This CDR3 contains 13 residues. V was clipped by 0 bases and J by 9 bases, with 10 bases between them. From germline, CDR1 is SGHNT and CDR2 YYREEE (reference sequence). Donors contributed one heparinised blood draw apiece, averaging about 110 mL. Via the markers CD45RO/CCR7/CD25/CD127/CD95/CD27, stem cell-like memory, regulatory, central memory and naive CD4+ cells were sorted. Investigators reverse transcribed all isolated RNA, so they sequenced expressed TCRB transcripts. Generated by immunoSEQ multiplex PCR, the TCRdb table keeps only in-frame clones and is missing some. The sample yields about 360,000 clones, over 10% seen once.

Sequencing was performed on naive CD4+ T cells from blood. The sequence came from a man aged 18 to 29 in good health. The genes are TRBV5-4 and TRBJ1-5; D remains ambiguous. The CDR3 region is CASSLDGVSPQHF. DNA of the CDR3: TGTGCCAGCAGCTTGGACGGTGTATCGCCCCAGCATTTT.